This T cell receptor beta chain was obtained from a study of cytomegalovirus exposure and HLA in healthy donors. The PCR was carried out with 60 Vbeta primers and 13 Jbeta primers. Original processing methods: A later analysis tallied 80 million to 100 million unique TCR beta chains, about 9.9 million of them shared. Produced via immunoSEQ multiplex PCR; TCRdb's table is partial and in-frame only. The V and J calls and clone size were taken over from that table, and D and trimming were inferred from the DNA. Among 130,000 or so clones, 74% were seen once, and the ten largest hold 5.5% to 8.5%. Healthy bone marrow donors formed the donor group. Findings of the study overall: Highly shared sequence variants in one cluster were likely a sequencing artifact.

Trimming pared 3 bases from V and 0 bases from J, leaving 10 bases between. The CDR3 has 14 amino acids. Germline V gene lookup returns CDR1 SGDLS and CDR2 YYNGEE. Details on this clone: Its antigen is currently unknown.

The specimen sequenced was PBMCs. The sequence derives from a male donor in good health and CMV-seronegative. The chain joins TRBV9 to TRBJ2-7; D is unresolved. CDR3 protein: CASSESWSSYEQYF. CDR3 coding DNA: TGTGCCAGCAGCGAATCATGGAGCTCCTACGAGCAGTACTTC.